The 24 T cell receptor beta chains reported below all come from one sample, sequenced in a study of T cells expressing NK-cell markers. TCRdb re-called the 5' RACE reads and shows each CDR3 protein once, DNA omitted. In total, the table holds 200,000 to 300,000 distinct CDR3 sequences. The sequenced sample was blood T cells: a sorted CD56 or NKG2C T cell subset, CD4+ or CD8+ T cells, or bulk PBMC T cells (not recorded which). The receptors stem from a man younger than 35 in good health.

The J gene is TRBJ2-7, the V gene TRBV7-2; TCRdb calls TRBD1, which cannot be checked without DNA. Germline CDR1 SGHTA, CDR2 FQGNSA. The CDR3 runs 16 residues. This CDR3 is CASSLNWAGSGYEQYF.

V usage is TRBV5-5 and J usage is TRBJ1-5; without DNA, the TCRdb call of TRBD1 cannot be checked. In germline, CDR1 is SGHKS, CDR2 YYEKEE (reference sequence). The CDR3 is made up of 16 amino acids. This chain's CDR3 is CASSPGPHRGGQPQHF.

The chain couples TRBV2 to TRBJ2-1; TCRdb's D gene call, TRBD1, goes unchecked for lack of DNA. Germline CDR1 is SNHLY and CDR2 is FYNNEI. The CDR3 totals 16 residues. Here the CDR3 reads CASKEAGGPRINEQFF.

The genes are TRBV29-1 and TRBJ2-4; with no DNA, the TCRdb D assignment of TRBD2 cannot be verified. The CDR3 extends over 13 amino acids. Germline V gene lookup returns CDR1 SQVTM and CDR2 ANQGSEA. CDR3 amino acids: CSVFGGGGNIQYF.

The V gene is TRBV6-6, the J gene TRBJ2-2; as DNA is missing, the TRBD2 call by TCRdb cannot be tested. Germline CDR1 MNHNY, CDR2 SVGAGI (reference sequence). This CDR3 is 13 amino acids long. CDR3 loop: CAIGDLNTGELFF.

The chain links TRBV29-1 to TRBJ2-1; no DNA is available, so the TRBD2 call from TCRdb remains unchecked. Germline V gene lookup returns CDR1 SQVTM and CDR2 ANQGSEA. The CDR3 extends over 14 amino acids. The CDR3 is CSVGTGAVGNEQFF.

The J gene is TRBJ2-1, the V gene TRBV20-1; TCRdb reports TRBD2, a call that lacks DNA to check it against. Germline CDR1 DFQATT, CDR2 SNEGSKA (reference sequence). The CDR3 runs 16 residues. CDR3 amino acids: CSASGGTFSRDNEQFF.

V gene TRBV12-3 or TRBV12-4 combines with J gene TRBJ2-7; TCRdb designates TRBD1, a call that cannot be tested without DNA. The CDR3 is made up of 12 amino acids. CDR3 sequence reads: CASSLKGSEQYF.

The chain's CDR3 is CSASELYEQYF. The chain couples TRBV29-1 to TRBJ2-7. The CDR3 length is 11 residues. The germline gives CDR1 SQVTM, CDR2 ANQGSEA.

This sequence joins TRBV4-2 and TRBJ1-1; absent DNA, TCRdb's TRBD1 call cannot be checked. This CDR3 has 14 amino acids. Germline lookup yields CDR1 LGHNA and CDR2 YNFKEQ. The CDR3 loop is CASSQEGADIEAFF.

The V and J genes are TRBV7-8 and TRBJ2-5; there is no DNA to check the TCRdb D call of TRBD1. CDR1 is SGHVS, CDR2 FQNEAQ, per germline. The CDR3 is made up of 14 amino acids. The CDR3 loop reads CASSFLGWGETQYF.

J is TRBJ2-2 and V is TRBV5-1; as DNA is missing, the TRBD2 call by TCRdb cannot be tested. CDR1 and CDR2 (germline): SGHRS, YFSETQ. The CDR3 length is 12 residues. The CDR3 is CASSGGGGELFF.

The chain couples TRBV2 to TRBJ1-6. CDR1 SNHLY and CDR2 FYNNEI come from the germline V gene. CDR3 length: 11 amino acids. CDR3 loop: CASSVGSPLHF.

This rearrangement joins TRBV3-1 to TRBJ2-3. This CDR3 is built from 14 residues. CDR1 is LGHDT and CDR2 is YNNKEL in the germline V gene (reference sequence). This chain's CDR3 is CASSQEGASDTQYF.

The chain carries TRBV12-3 or TRBV12-4 and TRBJ1-5. CDR3 length equals 15 residues. CDR3 in amino acids: CASSSAGLGNQPQHF.

This chain joins TRBV5-1 and TRBJ2-1; the TRBD2 assignment by TCRdb is unverifiable without DNA. This CDR3 contains 19 residues. Germline V gene sequence: CDR1 SGHRS, CDR2 YFSETQ. The CDR3 spells CASSLGTSGSLHSYNEQFF.

V is TRBV12-3 or TRBV12-4 and J is TRBJ2-1; absent DNA, TCRdb's TRBD2 call cannot be checked. This CDR3 has 15 amino acids. The CDR3 here is CASSLITSGINEQFF.

The genes are TRBV18 and TRBJ1-6. Germline V gene data show CDR1 as KGHSH and CDR2 as LQKENI. This CDR3 is built from 13 residues. This chain's CDR3 is CASSRQEDSPLHF. The variable domain in full, completed from reference TRBV18 and TRBJ1-6, reads NAGVMQNPRHLVRRRGQEARLRCSPMKGHSHVYWYRQLPEEGLKFMVYLQKENIIDESGMPKERFSAEFPKEGPSILRIQQVVRGDSAAYFCASSRQEDSPLHFGNGTRLTVT.

J is TRBJ1-5 and V is TRBV24-1. CDR1 and CDR2 (germline): KGHDR, SFDVKD. CDR3 length: 14 residues. The CDR3 sequence is CATSDRQYNQPQHF.

This chain links TRBV29-1 with TRBJ1-2; the TCRdb call, TRBD1, lacks DNA for checking. The V gene's germline CDR1 is SQVTM and CDR2 ANQGSEA. This CDR3 comprises 13 residues. The CDR3 loop is CSAEQGASAGYTF.

The chain uses TRBV30 and TRBJ2-1; TCRdb selects TRBD2, and the lack of DNA leaves this call unchecked. There are 14 residues in the CDR3. The germline gives CDR1 GTSNPN, CDR2 SVGIG (reference sequence). This CDR3 is CAWSPGGLGSEQFF.

This chain uses TRBV20-1 with TRBJ2-1; no DNA is available, so the TRBD1 call from TCRdb remains unchecked. The CDR3 covers 18 residues. Germline lookup yields CDR1 DFQATT and CDR2 SNEGSKA (reference sequence). CDR3 loop: CSARDIPGTGGAYNEQFF.

This chain uses TRBV7-2 with TRBJ1-1; TCRdb gives TRBD1 as the D gene, but with no DNA this cannot be confirmed. Germline V gene lookup returns CDR1 SGHTA and CDR2 FQGNSA. The CDR3 has 13 amino acids. CDR3 amino acids: CASSLGVAGVAFF.

V and J are TRBV12-3 or TRBV12-4 and TRBJ2-2; the TCRdb D gene call, TRBD1, has no DNA to confirm it. This CDR3 has 17 residues. CDR3 sequence reads: CASSFTTGTGGTGELFF.